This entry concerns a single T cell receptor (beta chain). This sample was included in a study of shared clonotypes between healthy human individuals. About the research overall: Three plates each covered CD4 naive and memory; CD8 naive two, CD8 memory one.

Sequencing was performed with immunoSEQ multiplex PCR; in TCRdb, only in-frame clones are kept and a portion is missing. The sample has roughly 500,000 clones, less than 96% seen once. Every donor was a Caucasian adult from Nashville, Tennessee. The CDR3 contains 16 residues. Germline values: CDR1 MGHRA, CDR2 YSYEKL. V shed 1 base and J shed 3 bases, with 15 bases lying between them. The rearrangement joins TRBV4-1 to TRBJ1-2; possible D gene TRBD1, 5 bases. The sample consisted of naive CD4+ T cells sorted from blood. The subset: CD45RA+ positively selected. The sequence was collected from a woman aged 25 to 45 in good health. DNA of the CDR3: TGCGCCAGCAGCCAAGTCTCGTTCGGGACTGACTATGGCTACACCTTC. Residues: CASSQVSFGTDYGYTF.